The entry below gives a single T cell receptor (beta chain) sequence along with its context. The target antigen is unknown. The data were taken from a study of blood T cells in healthy people across ages. Study-level findings and limits: Diversity estimates from one million T cells were considered underestimates. TCR beta diversity was tightly associated with the proportion of naive T cells.

A J-beta primer mix and a sample-barcoded 5' primer were used in a second PCR of roughly 6 to 11 cycles. Each cDNA molecule was tagged by a template-switch adaptor with 12 random nucleotides. TCRdb re-called the 5' RACE reads with MiXCR, one entry per CDR3 protein. The data show approximately 670,000 distinct CDR3 sequences, roughly two fifths seen once. The specimen sequenced was blood. The receptor comes from a man older than 75 in good health.

The CDR3 here is CATSDPGQGANEQFF. The CDR3 nucleotides are TGTGCCACCAGTGATCCGGGACAGGGGGCTAATGAGCAGTTCTTC. The V and J genes are TRBV24-1 and TRBJ2-1, with 12 bases identical to TRBD1. Germline V lookup: CDR1 KGHDR, CDR2 SFDVKD. This CDR3 comprises 15 residues. With 3 bases clipped from V and 7 bases from J, the junction kept 3 bases outside the gene matches.